This TCR beta chain was documented in a study of T cell changes during pregnancy in multiple sclerosis. This table comes from immunoSEQ multiplex PCR, and its TCRdb copy is limited to in-frame clones, with some not included. The data hold tens of thousands of clones, with less than 95% observed a single time. The CDR3 sequence is 17 residues long. CDR1 SNHLY and CDR2 FYNNEI come from the germline V gene. The V and J ends lost 2 bases and 8 bases, in that order; junction bases with no gene match: 10. The receptor's source is a female donor with multiple sclerosis, enrolled in a pregnancy study. Material: peripheral blood, obtained before pregnancy. The genes are TRBV2 and TRBJ2-2; 11 bases are shared with TRBD2. The CDR3, as DNA: TGTGCCAGCAGTGAACTAGCGGGGGGACTGATTATGGGGGAGCTGTTTTTT. It specifies CASSELAGGLIMGELFF.